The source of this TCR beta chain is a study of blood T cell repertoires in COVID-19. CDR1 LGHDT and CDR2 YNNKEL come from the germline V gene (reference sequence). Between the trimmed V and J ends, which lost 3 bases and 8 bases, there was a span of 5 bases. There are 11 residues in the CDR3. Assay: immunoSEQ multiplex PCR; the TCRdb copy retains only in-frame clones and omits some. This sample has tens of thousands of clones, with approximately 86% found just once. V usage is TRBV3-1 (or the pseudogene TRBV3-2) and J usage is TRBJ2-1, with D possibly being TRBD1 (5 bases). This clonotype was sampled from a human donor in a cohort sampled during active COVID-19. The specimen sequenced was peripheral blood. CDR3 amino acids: CASSQGHEQFF. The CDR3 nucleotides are TGTGCCAGCAGCCAGGGGCATGAGCAGTTCTTC.